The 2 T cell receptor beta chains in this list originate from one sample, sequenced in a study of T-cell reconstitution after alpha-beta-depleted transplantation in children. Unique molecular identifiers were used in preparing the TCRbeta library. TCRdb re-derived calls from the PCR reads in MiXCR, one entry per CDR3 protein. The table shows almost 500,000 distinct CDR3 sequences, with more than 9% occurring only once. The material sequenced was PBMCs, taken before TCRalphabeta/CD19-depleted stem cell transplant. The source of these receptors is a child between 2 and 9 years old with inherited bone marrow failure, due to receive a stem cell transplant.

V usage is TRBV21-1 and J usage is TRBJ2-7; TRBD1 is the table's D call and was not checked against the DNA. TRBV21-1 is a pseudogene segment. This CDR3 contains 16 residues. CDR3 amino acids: CASSKAWGGTSYEQYF. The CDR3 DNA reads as TGTGCCAGCAGCAAAGCGTGGGGGGGAACCTCCTACGAGCAGTACTTC.

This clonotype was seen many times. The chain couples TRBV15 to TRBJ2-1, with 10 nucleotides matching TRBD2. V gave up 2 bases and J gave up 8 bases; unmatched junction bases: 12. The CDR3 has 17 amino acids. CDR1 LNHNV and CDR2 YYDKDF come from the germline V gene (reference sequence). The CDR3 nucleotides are TGTGCCACCAGCAGATTCCCAGTCAGCGGGAGGGCCCATGAGCAGTTCTTC. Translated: CATSRFPVSGRAHEQFF.